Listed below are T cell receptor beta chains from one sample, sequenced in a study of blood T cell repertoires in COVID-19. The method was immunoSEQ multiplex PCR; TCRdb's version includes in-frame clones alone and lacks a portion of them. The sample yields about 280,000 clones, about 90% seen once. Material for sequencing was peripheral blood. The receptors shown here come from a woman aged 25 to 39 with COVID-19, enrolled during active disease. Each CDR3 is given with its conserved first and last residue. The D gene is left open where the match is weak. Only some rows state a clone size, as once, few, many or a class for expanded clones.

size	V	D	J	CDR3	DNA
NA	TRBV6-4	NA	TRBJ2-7	CASSAFLDGSSYEQYF	TGTGCCAGCAGTGCCTTCTTAGACGGGAGCTCCTACGAGCAGTACTTC
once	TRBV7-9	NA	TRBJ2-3	CASSFLGSGRNTQYF	TGTGCCAGCAGCTTTCTAGGATCTGGTAGGAATACGCAGTATTTT
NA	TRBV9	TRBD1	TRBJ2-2	CASSHNPGTESTGELFF	TGTGCCAGCAGCCATAATCCCGGGACAGAGTCAACCGGGGAGCTGTTTTTT
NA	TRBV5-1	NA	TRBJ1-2	CASSLVTGQNYGYTF	TGCGCCAGCAGCTTGGTCACAGGGCAGAACTATGGCTACACCTTC
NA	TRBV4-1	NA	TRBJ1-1	CASSQTTGTEAFF	TGCGCCAGCAGCCAGACCACAGGGACTGAAGCTTTCTTT
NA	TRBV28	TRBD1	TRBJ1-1	CASSLYGTGGVGAFF	TGTGCCAGCAGTTTATACGGGACAGGGGGCGTAGGAGCTTTCTTT
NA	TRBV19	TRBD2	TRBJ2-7	CASSIALAGVSYEQYF	TGTGCCAGTAGTATTGCCCTAGCGGGAGTGTCCTACGAGCAGTACTTC
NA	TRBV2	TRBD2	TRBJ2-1	CASSAGRAGNEQFF	TGTGCCAGCAGTGCGGGGAGGGCGGGAAATGAGCAGTTCTTC
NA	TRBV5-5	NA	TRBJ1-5	CASSSVTGMGQPQHF	TGTGCCAGCAGCTCGGTTACAGGGATGGGGCAGCCCCAGCATTTT
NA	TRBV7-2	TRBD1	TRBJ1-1	CASSPWTGGNTEAFF	TGTGCCAGCAGCCCATGGACAGGGGGCAACACTGAAGCTTTCTTT
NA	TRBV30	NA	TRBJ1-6	CAWSGSDNSPLHF	TGTGCCTGGAGTGGTAGCGACAATTCACCCCTCCACTTT
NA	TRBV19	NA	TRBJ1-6	CASSSDRFYNSPLHF	TGTGCCAGTAGCTCAGACAGATTCTATAATTCACCCCTCCACTTT
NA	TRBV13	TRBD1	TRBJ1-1	CASSLSDRGVNTEAFF	TGTGCCAGCAGCTTATCCGACAGGGGCGTTAACACTGAAGCTTTCTTT
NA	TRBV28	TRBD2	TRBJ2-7	CASNRAGGSSYEQYF	TGTGCCAGCAATAGGGCGGGGGGCAGCTCCTACGAGCAGTACTTC
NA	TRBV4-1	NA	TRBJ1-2	CASSPRTSSNYGYTF	TGCGCCAGCAGCCCTCGGACATCTTCTAACTATGGCTACACCTTC
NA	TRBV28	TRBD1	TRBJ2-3	CASSPGTGMDTQYF	TGTGCCAGCAGTCCCGGGACAGGGATGGATACGCAGTATTTT
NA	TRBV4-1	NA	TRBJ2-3	CASSQVLAGPDTQYF	TGCGCCAGCAGCCAAGTTCTGGCGGGCCCAGATACGCAGTATTTT
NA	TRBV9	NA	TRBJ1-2	CASSTPPGENSNYGYTF	TGTGCCAGCAGCACGCCCCCGGGGGAGAACTCTAACTATGGCTACACCTTC
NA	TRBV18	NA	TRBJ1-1	CASSPGQGRTEAFF	TGTGCCAGCTCACCAGGGCAGGGAAGGACTGAAGCTTTCTTT
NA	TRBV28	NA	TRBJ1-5	CASSSIIPTGRQPQHF	TGTGCCAGCAGTTCGATAATCCCGACAGGACGCCAGCCCCAGCATTTT
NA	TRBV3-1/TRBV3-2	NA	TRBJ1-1	CASSYLGGTEAFF	TGTGCCAGCAGCTACCTAGGGGGCACTGAAGCTTTCTTT
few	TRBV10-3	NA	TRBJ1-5	CAISVSGNQPQHF	TGTGCCATCAGTGTGAGTGGCAATCAGCCCCAGCATTTT
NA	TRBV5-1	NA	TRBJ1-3	CASSLDSRSSGNTIYF	TGCGCCAGCAGCTTGGATTCACGGAGCTCTGGAAACACCATATATTTT
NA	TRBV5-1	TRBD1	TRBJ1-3	CASSTGTGSHTIYF	TGCGCCAGCAGCACCGGGACAGGGTCGCACACCATATATTTT
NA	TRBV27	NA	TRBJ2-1	CASSPRPGRGPNEQFF	TGTGCCAGCAGTCCCCGCCCGGGAAGAGGGCCCAATGAGCAGTTCTTC
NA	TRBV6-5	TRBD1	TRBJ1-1	CASSYSSQGGTEAFF	TGTGCCAGCAGTTACTCGAGCCAGGGGGGCACTGAAGCTTTCTTT
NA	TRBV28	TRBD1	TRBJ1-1	CASSLWTGLGNTEAFF	TGTGCCAGCAGCTTATGGACAGGGTTGGGGAACACTGAAGCTTTCTTT
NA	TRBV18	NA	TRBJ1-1	CASSLRQLNTEAFF	TGTGCCAGCTCACTTCGACAGTTGAACACTGAAGCTTTCTTT
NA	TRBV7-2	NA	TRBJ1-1	CASSLDRALNTEAFF	TGTGCCAGCAGCTTAGACAGGGCGTTGAACACTGAAGCTTTCTTT
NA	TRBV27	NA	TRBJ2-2	CASSFLEGAGYTGELFF	TGTGCCAGCAGTTTTTTGGAGGGGGCGGGATACACCGGGGAGCTGTTTTTT
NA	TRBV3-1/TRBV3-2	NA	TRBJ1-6	CASSQGIAGLLSSYNSPLHF	TGTGCCAGCAGCCAAGGAATCGCAGGGCTCCTTAGCTCCTATAATTCACCCCTCCACTTT
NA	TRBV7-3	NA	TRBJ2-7	CASSLTFGSSYEQYF	TGTGCCAGCAGCTTAACATTTGGCAGCTCCTACGAGCAGTACTTC
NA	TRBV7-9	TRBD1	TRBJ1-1	CASGQVVNTEAFF	TGTGCCAGCGGACAGGTAGTGAACACTGAAGCTTTCTTT
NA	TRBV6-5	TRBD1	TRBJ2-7	CASTAGTGAYEQYF	TGTGCCAGCACCGCCGGGACAGGGGCCTACGAGCAGTACTTC
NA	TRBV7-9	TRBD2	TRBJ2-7	CASSLPLAGGFGEQYF	TGTGCCAGCAGCTTACCTTTAGCGGGAGGCTTTGGGGAGCAGTACTTC
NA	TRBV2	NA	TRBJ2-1	CASTRGSSYNEQFF	TGTGCCAGCACGCGGGGTTCCTCCTACAATGAGCAGTTCTTC
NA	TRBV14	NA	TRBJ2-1	CASSQLIRRGPNEQFF	TGTGCCAGCAGCCAGCTTATTAGGAGGGGGCCCAATGAGCAGTTCTTC
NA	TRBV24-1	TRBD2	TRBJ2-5	CATSDIGLAGVVTQYF	TGTGCCACCAGTGATATAGGCCTAGCGGGAGTGGTGACCCAGTACTTC
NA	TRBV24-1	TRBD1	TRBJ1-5	CATSDPTGGGQPQHF	TGTGCCACCAGTGACCCCACAGGGGGCGGTCAGCCCCAGCATTTT
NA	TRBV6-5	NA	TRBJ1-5	CASRLREGGQPQHF	TGTGCCAGCAGACTCCGGGAGGGCGGACAGCCCCAGCATTTT
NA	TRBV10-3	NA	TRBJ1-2	CAISTGQNYTF	TGTGCCATCTCCACAGGCCAAAACTACACCTTC
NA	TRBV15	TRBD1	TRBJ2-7	CATSRGTDYYEQYF	TGTGCCACCAGCAGGGGGACAGACTACTACGAGCAGTACTTC
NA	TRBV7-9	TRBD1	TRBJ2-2	CATKQGALTNTGELFF	TGTGCCACTAAACAGGGGGCGCTTACGAACACCGGGGAGCTGTTTTTT
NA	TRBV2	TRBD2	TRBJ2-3	CASRDLRGARTDTQYF	TGTGCCAGCAGGGACCTGCGGGGGGCACGCACAGATACGCAGTATTTT
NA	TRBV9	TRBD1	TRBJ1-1	CASSVVGRGSPEAFF	TGTGCCAGCAGCGTAGTGGGCAGGGGGTCTCCTGAAGCTTTCTTT
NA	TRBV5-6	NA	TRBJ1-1	CASSLLQGIRTEAFF	TGTGCCAGCAGCTTATTACAGGGAATCCGCACTGAAGCTTTCTTT
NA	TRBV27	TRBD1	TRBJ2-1	CASSIQPVTGYDNEQFF	TGTGCCAGCAGTATACAACCCGTGACAGGGTACGACAATGAGCAGTTCTTC
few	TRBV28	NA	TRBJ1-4	CASSPLVRRIEKLFF	TGTGCCAGCAGTCCCCTTGTTAGGCGGATAGAAAAACTGTTTTTT
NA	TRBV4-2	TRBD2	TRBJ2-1	CASGSGRPYNEQFF	TGTGCCAGCGGGAGCGGGAGACCATACAATGAGCAGTTCTTC
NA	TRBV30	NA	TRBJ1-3	CAWSALNSGNTIYF	TGTGCCTGGAGTGCCTTAAACTCTGGAAACACCATATATTTT